This TCR beta chain comes out of a study of beta chain features in type 1 diabetes. Notes on the study in general: Patients with type 1 diabetes carried fewer insertions and had more deletions at their VDJ junctions.

Expressed TCRB transcripts were sequenced, since all the RNA that had been isolated was reverse transcribed. The repertoire was sequenced with immunoSEQ multiplex PCR; TCRdb's copy has only in-frame clones and lacks some. The sample has under 150,000 clones, 6.9% seen once. The ends were cut back, 3 bases at V and 9 bases at J, with 20 bases in the middle. The CDR3 extends over 15 amino acids. CDR1 and CDR2 from the germline V gene are KGHSH and LQKENI. This clone was observed many times. The antigen remains unidentified. This receptor was taken from a woman under 40 in good health. The gene calls are TRBV18 and TRBJ1-1, with a tentative D call TRBD1 (5 bases). The sequencing input was central memory CD4+ T cells from blood. The CDR3 here is CASSPPIRENRKAFF. The CDR3 DNA sequence: TGTGCCAGCTCACCTCCTATTAGAGAGAACAGGAAAGCTTTCTTT.